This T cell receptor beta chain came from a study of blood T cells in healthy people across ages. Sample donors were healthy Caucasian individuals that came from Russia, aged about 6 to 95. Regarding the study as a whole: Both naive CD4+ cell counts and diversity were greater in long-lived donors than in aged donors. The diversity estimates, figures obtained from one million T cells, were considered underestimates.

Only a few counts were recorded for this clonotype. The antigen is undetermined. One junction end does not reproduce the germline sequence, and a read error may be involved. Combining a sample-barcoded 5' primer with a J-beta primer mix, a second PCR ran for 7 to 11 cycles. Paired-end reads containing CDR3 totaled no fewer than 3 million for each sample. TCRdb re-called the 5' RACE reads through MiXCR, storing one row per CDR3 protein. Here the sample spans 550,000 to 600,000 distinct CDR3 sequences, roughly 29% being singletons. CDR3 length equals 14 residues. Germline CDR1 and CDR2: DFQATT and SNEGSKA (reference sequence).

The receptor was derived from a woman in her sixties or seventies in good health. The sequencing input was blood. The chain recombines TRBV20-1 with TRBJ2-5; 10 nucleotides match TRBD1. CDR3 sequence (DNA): TGCAGTGCAACCGGGACAGGGGACCAAGAGGCCCAGTACTTC. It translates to CSATGTGDQEAQYF.